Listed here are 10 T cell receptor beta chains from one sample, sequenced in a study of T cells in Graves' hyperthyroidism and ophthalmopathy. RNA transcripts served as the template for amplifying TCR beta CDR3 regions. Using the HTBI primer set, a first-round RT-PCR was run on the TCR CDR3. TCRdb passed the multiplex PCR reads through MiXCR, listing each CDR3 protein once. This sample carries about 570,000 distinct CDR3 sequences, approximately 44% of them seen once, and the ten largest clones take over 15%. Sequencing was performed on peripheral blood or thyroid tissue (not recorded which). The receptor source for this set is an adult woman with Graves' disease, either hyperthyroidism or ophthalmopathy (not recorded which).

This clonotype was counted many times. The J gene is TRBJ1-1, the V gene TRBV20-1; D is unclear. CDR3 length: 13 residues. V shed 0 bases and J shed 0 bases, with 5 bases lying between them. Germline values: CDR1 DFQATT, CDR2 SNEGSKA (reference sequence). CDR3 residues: CSAREPLNTEAFF. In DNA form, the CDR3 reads TGCAGTGCTAGAGAACCGCTGAACACTGAAGCTTTCTTT.

The CDR3 DNA reads TGCAGTGCAAGGACAGGGGTCTACGAGCAGTACTTC. As protein: CSARTGVYEQYF. This sequence joins TRBV20-1 and TRBJ2-7; 9 positions agree with TRBD1. Per germline, CDR1 DFQATT and CDR2 SNEGSKA (reference sequence). V shed 6 bases, J shed 3 bases, and the junction held 3 bases outside the gene matches. This CDR3 is 12 amino acids long.

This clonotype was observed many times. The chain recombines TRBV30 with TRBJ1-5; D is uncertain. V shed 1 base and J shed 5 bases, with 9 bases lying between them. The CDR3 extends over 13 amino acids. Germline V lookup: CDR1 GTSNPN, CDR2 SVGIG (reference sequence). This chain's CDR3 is CAWSARSYQPQHF. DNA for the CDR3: TGTGCCTGGAGTGCACGATCATATCAGCCCCAGCATTTT.

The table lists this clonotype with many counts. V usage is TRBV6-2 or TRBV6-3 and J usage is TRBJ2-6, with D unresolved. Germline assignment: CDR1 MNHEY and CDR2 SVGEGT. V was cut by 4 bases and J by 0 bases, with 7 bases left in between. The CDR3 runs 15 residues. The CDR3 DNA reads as TGTGCCAGCAGTTCGATCTACTCTGGGGCCAACGTCCTGACTTTC. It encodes CASSSIYSGANVLTF.

The CDR3 coding sequence is TGCAGCGTTGAAGGTGGGGTTACAGAGACCCAGTACTTC. It codes for CSVEGGVTETQYF. The V call is TRBV29-1, the J call TRBJ2-5; D remains ambiguous. Germline-derived CDR1 and CDR2 are SQVTM and ANQGSEA. V was clipped by 1 base and J by 4 bases, with 10 bases between them. This CDR3 is 13 amino acids long.

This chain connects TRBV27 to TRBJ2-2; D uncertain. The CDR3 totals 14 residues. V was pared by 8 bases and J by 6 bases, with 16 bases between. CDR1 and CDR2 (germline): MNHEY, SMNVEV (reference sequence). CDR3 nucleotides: TGTGCCAGCTCCCCAGGCTGGCTGGCCGGGGAGCTGTTTTTT. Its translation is CASSPGWLAGELFF.

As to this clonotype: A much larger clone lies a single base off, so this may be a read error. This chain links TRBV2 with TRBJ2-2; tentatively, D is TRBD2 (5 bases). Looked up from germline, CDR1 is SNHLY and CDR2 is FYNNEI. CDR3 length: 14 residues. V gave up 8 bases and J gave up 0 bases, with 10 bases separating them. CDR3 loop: CASGRGSNTGELFF. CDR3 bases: TGTGCCAGCGGCCGAGGGTCGAACACCGGGGAGCTGTTTTTT.

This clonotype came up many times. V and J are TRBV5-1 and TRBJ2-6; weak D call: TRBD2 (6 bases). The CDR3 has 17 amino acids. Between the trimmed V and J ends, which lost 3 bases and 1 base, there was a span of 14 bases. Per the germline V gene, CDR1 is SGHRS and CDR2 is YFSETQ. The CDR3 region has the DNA TGCGCCAGCAGCTCACTGGAGGGCGGGTCTGGGGCCAACGTCCTGACTTTC. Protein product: CASSSLEGGSGANVLTF.

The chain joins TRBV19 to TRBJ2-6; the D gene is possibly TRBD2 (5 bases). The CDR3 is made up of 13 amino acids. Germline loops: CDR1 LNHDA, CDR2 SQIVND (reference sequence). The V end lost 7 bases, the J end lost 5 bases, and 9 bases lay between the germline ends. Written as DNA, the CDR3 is TGTGCCAGTACGAGGGCTAGGGCCAACGTCCTGACTTTC. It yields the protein CASTRARANVLTF.

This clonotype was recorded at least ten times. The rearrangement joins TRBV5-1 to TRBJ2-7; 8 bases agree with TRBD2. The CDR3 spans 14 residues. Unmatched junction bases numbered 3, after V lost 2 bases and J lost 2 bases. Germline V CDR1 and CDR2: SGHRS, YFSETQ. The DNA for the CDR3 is TGCGCCAGCAGCTTCAGCGGGGGCCCCTACGAGCAGTACTTC. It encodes CASSFSGGPYEQYF. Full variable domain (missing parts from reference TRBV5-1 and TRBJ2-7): KAGVTQTPRYLIKTRGQQVTLSCSPISGHRSVSWYQQTPGQGLQFLFEYFSETQRNKGNFPGRFSGRQFSNSRSEMNVSTLELGDSALYLCASSFSGGPYEQYFGPGTRLTVT.